This entry is about one T cell receptor (beta chain). What it recognizes is unknown. CDR1 MNHNS and CDR2 SASEGT come from the germline V gene. This CDR3 has 17 amino acids. This sample stems from a study of monozygotic twins with inflammatory bowel disease. General study points: Patient-specific immunosuppressive treatments may have made repertoires more variable.

Whole blood served as the source of total RNA, and no T cell sorting took place. Each TCR library used around 4,000 ng of total RNA. Reanalyzing the 5' RACE reads, TCRdb keeps one entry per CDR3 protein, without DNA. This sample contains about 450,000 distinct CDR3 sequences. The sequenced sample consisted of blood. The receptor's source is a human donor with ulcerative colitis or Crohn's disease, or a healthy co-twin of an affected twin (not recorded which). J is TRBJ2-1 and V is TRBV6-1; TCRdb gives TRBD2 as the D gene, but with no DNA this cannot be confirmed. The CDR3 sequence: CASSGPHADSRYNEQFF.